These T cell receptor beta chains were read from a single sample in a study of PD-1 blockade in classical Hodgkin lymphoma. Sequencing used immunoSEQ multiplex PCR; TCRdb keeps in-frame clones, though not all of them. This sample has over 85,000 clones, with roughly 76% found just once. The starting material was peripheral blood mononuclear cells (PBMCs), obtained before the second cycle of nivolumab. These receptors were collected from a human donor with classical Hodgkin lymphoma. The CDR3 runs from the conserved cysteine through the conserved F or W. Each record gives: D gene, clone size, J gene, V gene, CDR3 DNA, CDR3 protein. A D gene is named only where the DNA matches it firmly. Size is omitted from some rows. Given values are once, few, many or a class for expanded clones.

D: NA; size: NA; J: TRBJ1-2; V: TRBV4-2; DNA: TGTGCCAGCAGCCAAGATCCGGGGATGGGTGGCTACACCTTC; CDR3: CASSQDPGMGGYTF
D: NA; size: NA; J: TRBJ2-5; V: TRBV6-5; DNA: TGTGCCAGCAGACGACTGGGGTTGGGGGAGACCCAGTACTTC; CDR3: CASRRLGLGETQYF
D: NA; size: NA; J: TRBJ1-2; V: TRBV4-3; DNA: TGCGCCAGCAGCCAAGAAAAGGGCAGGATCTCGGGCGGCTACACCTTC; CDR3: CASSQEKGRISGGYTF
D: TRBD2; size: NA; J: TRBJ2-1; V: TRBV7-9; DNA: TGTGCCAGCAGCGGTGGACTAGCGGGCTCCTACAATGAGCAGTTCTTC; CDR3: CASSGGLAGSYNEQFF
D: TRBD2; size: NA; J: TRBJ2-5; V: TRBV2; DNA: TGTGCCAGCAGTGACCCCGGTAGCGGGTCCCAAGAGACCCAGTACTTC; CDR3: CASSDPGSGSQETQYF
D: TRBD1; size: NA; J: TRBJ2-7; V: TRBV27; DNA: TGTGCCAGCAGTTTTACCCCAGGACAGGTGCAAGGATACGAGCAGTACTTC; CDR3: CASSFTPGQVQGYEQYF
D: NA; size: NA; J: TRBJ1-1; V: TRBV29-1; DNA: TGCAGCGTTGGCAACAGGGATTTCACTGAAGCTTTCTTT; CDR3: CSVGNRDFTEAFF
D: NA; size: NA; J: TRBJ1-6; V: TRBV5-1; DNA: TGCGCCAGCAGCTTGGAAAAGGCAGGGCGTAATTCACCCCTCCACTTT; CDR3: CASSLEKAGRNSPLHF
D: NA; size: NA; J: TRBJ2-1; V: TRBV11-2; DNA: TGTGCCAGCAGCTTACGCGCTTCTGGACACGATGAGCAGTTCTTC; CDR3: CASSLRASGHDEQFF
D: NA; size: NA; J: TRBJ2-1; V: TRBV2; DNA: TGTGCCAGCAGTGTGAACTCCATACCGTTCTTC; CDR3: CASSVNSIPFF
D: TRBD2; size: NA; J: TRBJ2-5; V: TRBV7-9; DNA: TGTGCCAGCAGATATACTAGCGGAGAGACCCAGTACTTC; CDR3: CASRYTSGETQYF
D: NA; size: NA; J: TRBJ1-1; V: TRBV6-1; DNA: TGTGCCAGCACCAAAGCGAGCTTTACTGAAGCTTTCTTT; CDR3: CASTKASFTEAFF
D: NA; size: few; J: TRBJ1-1; V: TRBV9; DNA: TGTGCCAGCAGCGTAGGTCCTGACAGCTCCTACACTGAAGCTTTCTTT; CDR3: CASSVGPDSSYTEAFF
D: TRBD1; size: NA; J: TRBJ2-7; V: TRBV10-3; DNA: TGTGCCATCAGTGAGTCGACAGGGCGTCACTACGAGCAGTACTTC; CDR3: CAISESTGRHYEQYF
D: NA; size: NA; J: TRBJ2-1; V: TRBV7-6; DNA: TGTGCCAGCAGCTTAGCGAGGGGCCCTGAGCAGTTCTTC; CDR3: CASSLARGPEQFF
D: NA; size: NA; J: TRBJ2-5; V: TRBV10-3; DNA: TGTGCCATCAGTACAGGGCTCGGAGAGACCCAGTACTTC; CDR3: CAISTGLGETQYF
D: TRBD1; size: once; J: TRBJ2-3; V: TRBV5-1; DNA: TGCGCCAGCAGCTTACCCGGATCCGGTGGGACAGGGCTTTCAGATACGCAGTATTTT; CDR3: CASSLPGSGGTGLSDTQYF
D: NA; size: NA; J: TRBJ2-1; V: TRBV11-3; DNA: TGTGCCAGCAGCTTAGGTAACGGATACAATGAGCAGTTCTTC; CDR3: CASSLGNGYNEQFF
D: NA; size: NA; J: TRBJ1-1; V: TRBV15; DNA: TGTGCCACCAGCAGAGAGGCCGTCATGAACACTGAAGCTTTCTTT; CDR3: CATSREAVMNTEAFF
D: NA; size: NA; J: TRBJ2-2; V: TRBV30; DNA: TGTGCCTGGACACATCTTAACACCGGGGAGCTGTTTTTT; CDR3: CAWTHLNTGELFF
D: NA; size: once; J: TRBJ2-7; V: TRBV15; DNA: TGTGCCACCAGCAGAGATCGTCCCAGCGGGACAATCTACGAGCAGTACTTC; CDR3: CATSRDRPSGTIYEQYF
D: TRBD1; size: NA; J: TRBJ2-7; V: TRBV27; DNA: TGTGCCAGCAGCTCATATGGACAGGTGGGCGAGCAGTACTTC; CDR3: CASSSYGQVGEQYF
D: NA; size: NA; J: TRBJ2-7; V: TRBV4-1; DNA: TGCGCCAGCAGCCAAGTGGGGGCCACCTACGAGCAGTACTTC; CDR3: CASSQVGATYEQYF
D: NA; size: once; J: TRBJ2-3; V: TRBV27; DNA: TGTGCCAGCAGATTTCATGGGCCCCAAGAGGAGTATTTT; CDR3: CASRFHGPQEEYF
D: TRBD1; size: NA; J: TRBJ2-1; V: TRBV6-5; DNA: TGTGCCAGCAGCCAGGGGGTGAGCTCCTACAATGAGCAGTTCTTC; CDR3: CASSQGVSSYNEQFF
D: NA; size: NA; J: TRBJ2-3; V: TRBV7-6; DNA: TGTGCCAGCAGCATCCAAGTCGTCAATACGCAGTATTTT; CDR3: CASSIQVVNTQYF
D: NA; size: NA; J: TRBJ2-2; V: TRBV6-6; DNA: TGTGCCAGCAGTAAAGGAGCGAACACCGGGGAGCTGTTTTTT; CDR3: CASSKGANTGELFF
D: TRBD1; size: NA; J: TRBJ2-5; V: TRBV4-3; DNA: TGCGCCAGCAGCCAAGATTCGACAGGGGCCCAAGAGACCCAGTACTTC; CDR3: CASSQDSTGAQETQYF
D: TRBD2; size: few; J: TRBJ2-7; V: TRBV28; DNA: TGTGCCAGCAGCTCGGGACTAGAGTACGAGCAGTACTTC; CDR3: CASSSGLEYEQYF
D: NA; size: NA; J: TRBJ1-5; V: TRBV7-2; DNA: TGTGCCAGCAGCTACTCTCAGGGCCAGCCCCAGCATTTT; CDR3: CASSYSQGQPQHF
D: NA; size: NA; J: TRBJ2-7; V: TRBV21-1; DNA: TGTGCCAGCAGCAAAGGCGTAGCGGGTCACTACGAGCAGTACTTC; CDR3: CASSKGVAGHYEQYF
D: TRBD2; size: NA; J: TRBJ2-1; V: TRBV9; DNA: TGTGCCAGCAGCGCCGGGACTAGCGGGACCCACAATGAGCAGTTCTTC; CDR3: CASSAGTSGTHNEQFF
D: NA; size: NA; J: TRBJ1-5; V: TRBV2; DNA: TGTGCCAGCAGGGCGGTGAGCAATCAGCCCCAGCATTTT; CDR3: CASRAVSNQPQHF
D: NA; size: NA; J: TRBJ1-1; V: TRBV12-5; DNA: TGTGCTAGTGTTGGGGTTCCCCCCATGAACACTGAAGCTTTCTTT; CDR3: CASVGVPPMNTEAFF
D: TRBD2; size: once; J: TRBJ2-7; V: TRBV19; DNA: TGTGCCAGTAGTGGGGGACTAGTTTTATTCAACGAGCAGTACTTC; CDR3: CASSGGLVLFNEQYF
D: NA; size: NA; J: TRBJ2-4; V: TRBV6-5; DNA: TGTGCCAGCAGTTACGGGGACTCGGGGAAAAACATTCAGTACTTC; CDR3: CASSYGDSGKNIQYF
D: NA; size: NA; J: TRBJ2-5; V: TRBV6-1; DNA: TGTGCCAGCAGTGAAAGGACGTTGGAGACCCAGTACTTC; CDR3: CASSERTLETQYF
D: TRBD2; size: NA; J: TRBJ2-5; V: TRBV11-2; DNA: TGTGCCAGCAGTAAGCCAGCGGGGAAAGAGACCCAGTACTTC; CDR3: CASSKPAGKETQYF
D: NA; size: NA; J: TRBJ1-1; V: TRBV6-6; DNA: TGTGCCAGCAGTTACTCGAATCTTAACACTGAAGCTTTCTTT; CDR3: CASSYSNLNTEAFF
D: NA; size: NA; J: TRBJ1-1; V: TRBV5-6; DNA: TGTGCCAGCAGCTTGTCAGTTGGGGGCGCTGACACTGAAGCTTTCTTT; CDR3: CASSLSVGGADTEAFF
D: NA; size: NA; J: TRBJ1-3; V: TRBV6-6; DNA: TGTGCCAGCAGTTACCTGGGCGGGACACCGAATTTT; CDR3: CASSYLGGTPNF
D: TRBD1; size: NA; J: TRBJ1-1; V: TRBV7-2; DNA: TGTGCCAGCAGCTTGGGACAGATGAACACTGAAGCTTTCTTT; CDR3: CASSLGQMNTEAFF
D: TRBD1; size: NA; J: TRBJ1-1; V: TRBV19; DNA: TGTGCCAGTAGTACACCACAGGGGATGAACACTGAAGCTTTCTTT; CDR3: CASSTPQGMNTEAFF
D: NA; size: once; J: TRBJ2-7; V: TRBV2; DNA: TGTGCCAGCAGTGACAGGCTCCCCGGGTCCTACGAGCAGTACTTC; CDR3: CASSDRLPGSYEQYF
D: NA; size: once; J: TRBJ1-4; V: TRBV4-1; DNA: TGCGCCAGCAGCCAAGAGACAGAACCCAATGAAAAACTGTTTTTT; CDR3: CASSQETEPNEKLFF
D: NA; size: once; J: TRBJ2-2; V: TRBV11-2; DNA: TGTGCCAGCAGCTTAACAGGGTATAGCGGGGAGCTGTTTTTT; CDR3: CASSLTGYSGELFF
D: TRBD2; size: once; J: TRBJ2-3; V: TRBV29-1; DNA: TGCAGCGTTGAGGGCGGGAGGACACCCATACAGAGCACAGATACGCAGTATTTT; CDR3: CSVEGGRTPIQSTDTQYF
D: NA; size: NA; J: TRBJ2-1; V: TRBV19; DNA: TGTGCCAGTAGTAATCGGGCGGGAAGCTCCTACAATGAGCAGTTCTTC; CDR3: CASSNRAGSSYNEQFF
D: NA; size: NA; J: TRBJ2-7; V: TRBV30; DNA: TGTGCCTGGAGTGCGACATCCTTGATAGCCACGGGCGAGCAGTACTTC; CDR3: CAWSATSLIATGEQYF
D: NA; size: NA; J: TRBJ2-4; V: TRBV4-3; DNA: TGCGCCAGCAGCCAAGCGGGGACTCAAAACATTCAGTACTTC; CDR3: CASSQAGTQNIQYF
D: NA; size: few; J: TRBJ1-2; V: TRBV6-1; DNA: TGTGCCAGCCGGACCGAGTACCTCACCTTC; CDR3: CASRTEYLTF
D: TRBD1; size: NA; J: TRBJ1-1; V: TRBV5-4; DNA: TGTGCCAGCAGCTTGGAGAGGGGGACAGGGAAAAGACGGTTT; CDR3: CASSLERGTGKRRF
D: NA; size: NA; J: TRBJ2-5; V: TRBV7-6; DNA: TGTGCCAGCAGCTTATTCCGTGGGGAGACCCAGTACTTC; CDR3: CASSLFRGETQYF
D: NA; size: NA; J: TRBJ2-7; V: TRBV6-5; DNA: TGTGCCACCAGGACGGGGTCCTACGAGCAGTACTTC; CDR3: CATRTGSYEQYF
D: NA; size: NA; J: TRBJ1-2; V: TRBV5-4; DNA: TGTGCCAGCAGCTTGTTGGGGCCTAACTATGGCTACACCTTC; CDR3: CASSLLGPNYGYTF
D: NA; size: few; J: TRBJ1-1; V: TRBV7-8; DNA: TGTGCCAGCAGCTTGACGGGTGTGGGCACTGAAGCTTTCTTT; CDR3: CASSLTGVGTEAFF
D: NA; size: NA; J: TRBJ1-4; V: TRBV10-3; DNA: TGTGCCATCAAGACAGCGCCTAATGAAAAACTGTTTTTT; CDR3: CAIKTAPNEKLFF
D: NA; size: NA; J: TRBJ2-2; V: TRBV9; DNA: TGTGCCAGCAGCGTAGCTCAGAGGGTCGACACCGGGGAGCTGTTTTTT; CDR3: CASSVAQRVDTGELFF
D: NA; size: once; J: TRBJ1-3; V: TRBV12-5; DNA: TGTGCTAGTGGTTTGGTGGGGGGCTCTGGAAACACCATATATTTT; CDR3: CASGLVGGSGNTIYF
D: TRBD1; size: NA; J: TRBJ1-1; V: TRBV19; DNA: TGTGCCAGTAGTATAGTGACAGGGGGTAACACTGAAGCTTTCTTT; CDR3: CASSIVTGGNTEAFF